This TCR beta chain derives from a study of blood T cells in healthy people across ages. The germline gives CDR1 LNHNV, CDR2 YYDKDF (reference sequence). The CDR3 length is 15 residues. The V and J ends lost 0 bases and 0 bases respectively, with 8 bases between them. A second PCR of 7 to 11 cycles used a sample-barcoded 5' primer and a J-beta primer mix. TCRdb re-analysed the 5' RACE reads in MiXCR, keeping a single row per CDR3 protein. This table holds about a million distinct CDR3 sequences, roughly 51% found once. Material for sequencing was blood. This clonotype was obtained from a woman aged 60 to 75 in good health. J is TRBJ1-2 and V is TRBV15, with D possibly TRBD1 on 6 matching bases. For the CDR3, the DNA is TGTGCCACCAGCAGAGAGGCAGGGGCTAACTATGGCTACACCTTC. This translates into CATSREAGANYGYTF.